A single sample gave rise to the 26 T cell receptor beta chains below, sequenced in a study of post-analysis software for immune sequencing data (dated by TCRdb to the mid-2010s). Libraries were constructed by PCR. The data were produced on an Illumina HiSeq 2500. To reduce PCR and sequencing biases, unique molecular identifiers were built into the TCR beta cDNA libraries. TCRdb took the public reads, trimmed them with fastp at Q25, ran MiXCR for clone calling and kept in-frame beta chains. Each entry merges the rows of one CDR3 protein and shows their most common DNA and genes. Counted in this sample were some 800,000 distinct CDR3 sequences; about half of them appeared once. Clones ranked in the top ten supply 4.9% of the sample. General study outcomes and caveats: Significantly higher frequencies in patients than in controls were found for roughly 5 TRBV segments, including TRBV5-6, TRBV5-1 and TRBV20-1.

These receptors lack a known antigen. Sequenced material: blood. These receptors were collected from a girl between 10 and 17 years old with multiple sclerosis.

This clonotype has more than one count but fewer than ten. The chain is built from TRBV7-3 and TRBJ2-3; 8 bases fit TRBD2. Losses at the gene ends were 4 bases for V and 4 bases for J; bases not matched to a gene: 4. This CDR3 is built from 14 residues. Germline assignment: CDR1 SGHTA and CDR2 FQGTGA. The CDR3: CASSSSGGADTQYF. DNA for the CDR3: TGTGCCAGCAGCTCTTCCGGGGGGGCAGATACGCAGTATTTT.

The sample holds a few counts of this clonotype. This chain uses TRBV29-1 with TRBJ2-7; a weak D match, TRBD1 (6 bases). CDR3 length equals 12 residues. The V and J ends lost 6 bases and 6 bases respectively, with 15 bases between them. Germline values: CDR1 SQVTM, CDR2 ANQGSEA. The CDR3 coding sequence is TGCAGCGTGAGGGGGAACACCCTCGAGCAGTACTTC. This codes for CSVRGNTLEQYF.

This clonotype was observed a handful of times. This chain links TRBV6-5 with TRBJ1-4, with D tentatively TRBD1 (6 bases). V lost 0 bases and J 8 bases, leaving 16 bases between the germline ends. This CDR3 contains 16 residues. In germline, CDR1 is MNHEY, CDR2 SVGAGI. The CDR3 spells CASSYSLAGEGEKLFF. CDR3 coding DNA: TGTGCCAGCAGTTACTCCCTTGCAGGGGAAGGGGAAAAACTGTTTTTT.

The CDR3 region has the DNA TGTGCCAGCAGCTTGGATCGGTTCGGGCAGTTCTTC. It encodes CASSLDRFGQFF. This sequence joins TRBV11-2 and TRBJ2-1, with D unclear. V was clipped by 3 bases and J by 12 bases, with 12 bases between them. This CDR3 is 12 amino acids long. CDR1 is SGHAT and CDR2 is FQNNGV in the germline V gene. Full variable domain (outside the CDR3, taken from reference TRBV11-2 and TRBJ2-1): EAGVAQSPRYKIIEKRQSVAFWCNPISGHATLYWYQQILGQGPKLLIQFQNNGVVDDSQLPKDRFSAERLKGVDSTLKIQPAKLEDSAVYLCASSLDRFGQFFGPGTRLTVL.

The chain employs TRBV20-1 and TRBJ1-2; D gene ambiguous. Germline V lookup: CDR1 DFQATT, CDR2 SNEGSKA (reference sequence). CDR3 length: 11 residues. Trimming pared 1 base from V and 8 bases from J, leaving 8 bases between. This chain's CDR3 is CSARGPMGYTF. In DNA, the CDR3 is TGCAGTGCTAGAGGGCCTATGGGCTACACCTTC.

The CDR3 loop is CASSPPGTPYQETQYF. As DNA, the CDR3 is TGTGCCAGCAGCCCCCCCGGGACACCCTACCAAGAGACCCAGTACTTC. The chain recombines TRBV9 with TRBJ2-5, with a tentative D call TRBD1 (6 bases). The CDR3 covers 16 residues. Germline V gives CDR1 SGDLS, CDR2 YYNGEE. V was clipped by 4 bases and J by 0 bases, with 16 bases between them. Looking up the rest from reference TRBV9 and TRBJ2-5 gives the full variable domain: DSGVTQTPKHLITATGQRVTLRCSPRSGDLSVYWYQQSLDQGLQFLIQYYNGEERAKGNILERFSAQQFPDLHSELNLSSLELGDSALYFCASSPPGTPYQETQYFGPGTRLLVL.

This clonotype was seen a handful of times. The rearrangement uses TRBV19 and TRBJ2-1, with 11 nucleotides matching TRBD2. The CDR3 is made up of 17 amino acids. V shed 4 bases and J 8 bases; nucleotides not matched to a gene: 13. Germline CDR1 is LNHDA and CDR2 is SQIVND (reference sequence). The CDR3 DNA follows: TGTGCCAGTAGTACCAGCCTGACTAGCGGGATGATTGATGAGCAGTTCTTC. Its protein product is CASSTSLTSGMIDEQFF.

The rearrangement joins TRBV6-1 to TRBJ1-2, with D uncertain. Germline CDR1 and CDR2: MNHNS and SASEGT. The CDR3 is made up of 18 amino acids. The V gene lost 7 bases and the J gene lost 2 bases, with 26 bases spanning the gap. This CDR3 is CASTLSTSHGRLNYGYTF. In nucleotides, the CDR3 is TGTGCCAGCACCCTATCAACCAGCCACGGGAGACTAAACTATGGCTACACCTTC.

The chain carries TRBV20-1 and TRBJ2-1, with 8 bases identical to TRBD1. In germline, CDR1 is DFQATT, CDR2 SNEGSKA (reference sequence). V lost 1 base, J lost 3 bases, and 5 bases stayed unmatched. The length of the CDR3 is 15 residues. The CDR3 loop reads CSARVGTGYYNEQFF. CDR3 in DNA: TGCAGTGCTAGAGTCGGGACAGGATACTACAATGAGCAGTTCTTC.

The V call is TRBV7-3, the J call TRBJ2-4, with 8 nucleotides matching TRBD2. CDR3 length equals 19 residues. Trimming removed 2 bases from V and 0 bases from J; junction bases left unmatched: 12. In germline, CDR1 is SGHTA, CDR2 FQGTGA. The CDR3 DNA is TGTGCCAGCAGCTTAGGGCTAGCGGGCGACACCTTAGCCAAAAACATTCAGTACTTC. The encoded protein is CASSLGLAGDTLAKNIQYF.

The chain employs TRBV9 and TRBJ2-7; D possibly matches TRBD1 or TRBD2 (6 bases each). Trimming pared 3 bases from V and 5 bases from J, leaving 18 bases between. Per germline, CDR1 SGDLS and CDR2 YYNGEE. This CDR3 spans 15 amino acids. CDR3 loop: CASSEGGLRMDEQYF. The CDR3 DNA follows: TGTGCCAGCAGCGAGGGGGGACTCCGTATGGACGAGCAGTACTTC.

The chain recombines TRBV20-1 with TRBJ2-3, with TRBD2 matching 8 bases. This CDR3 has 14 amino acids. Germline V gene sequence: CDR1 DFQATT, CDR2 SNEGSKA (reference sequence). V lost 6 bases and J lost 4; bases outside the gene matches: 9. CDR3 sequence: CSAPGLDVPDTQYF. The CDR3 DNA reads TGCAGTGCCCCGGGACTAGACGTTCCAGATACGCAGTATTTT.

The V call is TRBV6-6, the J call TRBJ1-5; TRBD1 is a possible D gene (6 bases). The germline V gene encodes CDR1 MNHNY and CDR2 SVGAGI (reference sequence). CDR3 size: 14 residues. Trimming pared 7 bases from V and 1 base from J, leaving 11 bases between. The CDR3: CASIAGQSNQPQHF. The CDR3 DNA follows: TGTGCCAGCATTGCCGGACAGAGCAATCAGCCCCAGCATTTT.

This clonotype was detected a few times. V is TRBV7-3 and J is TRBJ2-7, with a weak D call TRBD2 (5 bases). Trimming took off 3 bases at V and 5 bases at J, with 11 bases between the two ends. The CDR3 length is 13 residues. Germline V gene data show CDR1 as SGHTA and CDR2 as FQGTGA. This CDR3 is CASSFLGSDEQYF. Written as DNA, the CDR3 is TGTGCCAGCAGCTTCCTGGGGAGTGACGAGCAGTACTTC.

In its sample, this clonotype was seen once. V usage is TRBV6-1 and J usage is TRBJ2-5; 9 bases are a match to TRBD1. The tail of the sequence fits TRBJ2-7 better, so the J call may be wrong. The CDR3 loop spans 16 amino acids. From germline, CDR1 is MNHNS and CDR2 SASEGT. CDR3 in amino acids: CASTELATGGTYEQYF. CDR3 sequence (DNA): TGTGCCAGCACCGAGCTAGCGACAGGGGGTACCTACGAGCAGTACTTC.

The chain combines TRBV14 with TRBJ2-1; 15 bases map to TRBD2. The length of the CDR3 is 17 residues. Germline V gene lookup returns CDR1 SGHDN and CDR2 FVKESK. J lost 5 bases, V lost 3 bases, and 5 bases had no gene match. CDR3 sequence: CASSQGLAGGKHNEQFF. In DNA, the CDR3 is TGTGCCAGCAGCCAGGGACTAGCGGGGGGAAAACACAATGAGCAGTTCTTC.

The genes are TRBV6-2 or TRBV6-3 and TRBJ1-2; 8 nucleotides match TRBD1. The J segment lost 6 bases and the V segment lost 0 bases, leaving 9 bases of the junction unmatched. The CDR3 covers 16 residues. Germline CDR1 MNHEY, CDR2 SVGEGT. The CDR3 DNA sequence: TGTGCCAGCAGTTACTCGATCAGGGGGCATCCGAATGGCTACACCTTC. Amino acid sequence: CASSYSIRGHPNGYTF.

This clonotype was detected ten times or more. The V and J genes are TRBV28 and TRBJ2-7; 8 nucleotides align to TRBD1. Germline CDR1 is MDHEN and CDR2 is SYDVKM. The CDR3 is made up of 14 amino acids. Unmatched junction bases numbered 5, after V lost 5 bases and J lost 2 bases. Written as DNA, the CDR3 is TGTGCCAGCAGTCCCCGACAGGGGCCCTACGAGCAGTACTTC. Its translation is CASSPRQGPYEQYF.

This sequence joins TRBV27 and TRBJ2-1; 8 bases match TRBD2. The CDR3 runs to 14 residues. V lost 5 bases, J lost 7 bases, and 7 bases stayed unmatched. Germline V gives CDR1 MNHEY, CDR2 SMNVEV (reference sequence). Here the CDR3 reads CASSIRTSWNEQFF. DNA for the CDR3: TGTGCCAGCAGTATCAGGACTAGCTGGAATGAGCAGTTCTTC.

This chain uses TRBV29-1 with TRBJ2-1; 7 nucleotides agree with TRBD2. V lost 7 bases and J lost 0; bases outside the gene matches: 6. CDR3 length: 14 amino acids. Germline assignment: CDR1 SQVTM and CDR2 ANQGSEA. The CDR3 region has the DNA TGCAGCGCTCTAGCGGCAAGCTCCTACAATGAGCAGTTCTTC. Its translation is CSALAASSYNEQFF.

V and J are TRBV7-9 and TRBJ2-5; perhaps TRBD2 as D (6 bases). The J call may be incorrect, as the DNA end agrees better with TRBJ2-7. The germline CDR1 and CDR2 sequences are SEHNR and FQNEAQ (reference sequence). The CDR3 length is 15 residues. The CDR3 bases are TGTGCCAGCAGCTTAGAAGGAGTGCGGGGCTACGAGCAGTACTTC. The encoded protein is CASSLEGVRGYEQYF.

The V and J genes are TRBV29-1 and TRBJ2-7; TRBD1 is a possible D gene (6 bases). The CDR3 is 14 residues long. V lost 4 bases to trimming and J lost 4 bases, with 17 bases between them. From germline, CDR1 is SQVTM and CDR2 ANQGSEA. This chain's CDR3 is CSVVGDTQGYEQYF. The CDR3 DNA follows: TGCAGCGTTGTAGGGGACACCCAAGGGTACGAGCAGTACTTC.

This chain uses TRBV6-2 or TRBV6-3 with TRBJ2-5; 10 bases are shared with TRBD2. Germline CDR1 MNHEY, CDR2 SVGEGT. The CDR3 spans 15 residues. The V gene end was trimmed by 5 bases and the J gene end by 4 bases; junction bases not matched to a gene: 7. The CDR3 region has the DNA TGTGCCAGCAGTAGCGGACTAGCGGTACGAGAGACCCAGTACTTC. Its protein is CASSSGLAVRETQYF.

This clonotype was counted between two and nine times. This chain links TRBV7-6 with TRBJ2-1; D gene ambiguous. Germline loops: CDR1 SGHVS, CDR2 FNYEAQ. V gave up 2 bases and J gave up 0 bases, with 8 bases separating them. The CDR3 runs 15 residues. The DNA of the CDR3 is TGTGCCAGCAGCTTACTTAGCCCCTCCTACAATGAGCAGTTCTTC. Its translation is CASSLLSPSYNEQFF.

This clonotype was counted between two and nine times. This chain uses TRBV4-3 with TRBJ2-1; D perhaps matches TRBD2 (5 bases). Germline V gene data show CDR1 as LGHNA and CDR2 as YSLEER. CDR3 size: 15 residues. The V end lost 5 bases, the J end lost 6 bases, and 17 bases lay between the germline ends. The CDR3: CASSYDTTGGNEQFF. DNA of the CDR3: TGCGCCAGCAGCTATGACACAACCGGAGGCAATGAGCAGTTCTTC.

J is TRBJ2-1 and V is TRBV29-1; D is perhaps TRBD1 (6 bases). Germline V CDR1 and CDR2: SQVTM, ANQGSEA. Trimming cost V 3 bases and J 6 bases, with 24 bases left between them. The CDR3 covers 17 residues. The CDR3 sequence: CSVEGRGWQGTVNEQFF. The DNA of the CDR3 is TGCAGCGTTGAGGGAAGGGGGTGGCAGGGGACGGTCAATGAGCAGTTCTTC.